Below are 28 T cell receptor beta chains sequenced from a single sample in a study of T cells after yellow fever vaccination. MiXCR, applied by TCRdb to the 5' RACE reads, yields one record per CDR3 protein. This table has under 500,000 distinct CDR3 sequences, roughly 20% appearing once. Here the sequenced sample was PBMCs, taken before the yellow fever booster vaccination. The receptors were sampled from a man younger than 30 who received the YFV17D yellow fever vaccine.

The chain employs TRBV18 and TRBJ2-6; 7 nucleotides line up with TRBD1. The ends lost 5 bases at V and 4 bases at J; junction bases unmatched: 5. This CDR3 spans 15 amino acids. Germline V gives CDR1 KGHSH, CDR2 LQKENI. The CDR3 sequence: CASSTGEAGANVLTF. CDR3 bases: TGTGCCAGCTCAACAGGGGAAGCCGGGGCCAACGTCCTGACTTTC.

V and J are TRBV20-1 and TRBJ1-3; TRBD1 matches at 9 bases. V was clipped by 5 bases and J by 4 bases; unmatched bases: 6. CDR3 length: 14 residues. Germline loops: CDR1 DFQATT, CDR2 SNEGSKA (reference sequence). The CDR3 loop reads CSASAGTGGNTIYF. The CDR3 DNA follows: TGCAGTGCTTCAGCCGGGACAGGGGGAAACACCATATATTTT.

This clonotype was detected only a few times. CDR3 coding DNA: TGTGCCAGCAGTTACTCGAAGGCAGGGGGTCAGCCCCAGCATTTT. Amino acid sequence: CASSYSKAGGQPQHF. J is TRBJ1-5 and V is TRBV6-5; 7 bases match TRBD1. The CDR3 has 15 amino acids. Germline loops: CDR1 MNHEY, CDR2 SVGAGI. V gave up 0 bases and J gave up 6 bases; unmatched junction bases: 5.

This clonotype was observed a few times. The chain carries TRBV10-3 and TRBJ2-1, with 11 bases that match TRBD1. This CDR3 has 12 residues. Germline trimming cut 7 bases from V and 8 bases from J; bases unmatched to any gene: 1. CDR1 and CDR2 (germline): ENHRY, SYGVKD. The CDR3, as DNA: TGTGCCATCAAGGGACAGGGGGATGAGCAGTTCTTC. This sequence encodes CAIKGQGDEQFF.

V usage is TRBV12-5 and J usage is TRBJ1-3, with D hard to call. Trimming removed 10 bases from V and 5 bases from J, with 9 bases in between. Germline-derived CDR1 and CDR2 are LGHNT and FRNRAP. CDR3 length: 11 residues. The CDR3 loop is CATGNRNTIYF. The CDR3 nucleotides are TGTGCTACCGGGAACCGAAACACCATATATTTT.

The chain links TRBV20-1 to TRBJ2-3; 10 bases are a match to TRBD2. The CDR3 runs to 12 residues. The ends lost 1 base at V and 11 bases at J; junction bases unmatched: 3. CDR1 is DFQATT, CDR2 SNEGSKA, per germline (reference sequence). CDR3 DNA sequence: TGCAGTGCTAGAGGGTCTAGCGGGGGGCAGTATTTT. As protein: CSARGSSGGQYF.

This clonotype has only a few counts. V and J are TRBV5-5 and TRBJ1-4, with D tentatively TRBD1 (6 bases). Germline lookup yields CDR1 SGHKS and CDR2 YYEKEE (reference sequence). This CDR3 has 15 amino acids. V was trimmed by 4 bases and J by 3 bases, leaving 13 bases between them. CDR3 loop: CASSRSGGPNEKLFF. DNA for the CDR3: TGTGCCAGCAGCCGGAGCGGGGGGCCTAATGAAAAACTGTTTTTT.

In this sample, this clonotype turned up many times. The chain recombines TRBV7-2 with TRBJ2-4; weak D call: TRBD2 (5 bases). This CDR3 is built from 14 residues. V was pared by 3 bases and J by 8 bases, with 14 bases between. Germline V lookup: CDR1 SGHTA, CDR2 FQGNSA. This CDR3 is CASSLMTREDIQYF. CDR3 coding DNA: TGTGCCAGCAGCTTGATGACCCGGGAAGACATTCAGTACTTC.

This clonotype has a count of ten or more. The chain joins TRBV5-1 to TRBJ2-7, with 10 bases lining up with TRBD2. The CDR3 runs 14 residues. The V gene's germline CDR1 is SGHRS and CDR2 YFSETQ. Trimming removed 0 bases from V and 8 bases from J; junction bases left unmatched: 5. CDR3 protein: CASSLELAGGKQYV. Written as DNA, the CDR3 is TGCGCCAGCAGCTTGGAATTAGCGGGGGGAAAGCAGTACGTC.

The rearrangement uses TRBV4-1 and TRBJ1-1; 8 bases agree with TRBD1. Germline-derived CDR1 and CDR2 are MGHRA and YSYEKL. After removal of 2 bases from V and 12 bases from J, the junction contained 11 bases not matched to a gene. This CDR3 spans 14 amino acids. CDR3 nucleotides: TGCGCCAGCAGCCAAACAGGGGGACCTGTTGGTTCTTTCTTT. Protein sequence: CASSQTGGPVGSFF.

The chain recombines TRBV7-2 with TRBJ1-1, with unresolved D. Trimming shortened V by 5 bases and J by 0 bases, and 13 bases separated the two germline ends. This CDR3 is 15 amino acids long. CDR1 and CDR2 (germline): SGHTA, FQGNSA. CDR3 protein: CASSLVVWMNTEAFF. The DNA of the CDR3 is TGTGCCAGCAGCCTCGTGGTTTGGATGAACACTGAAGCTTTCTTT.

This clonotype has more than one count but fewer than ten. The chain is built from TRBV20-1 and TRBJ2-7; D ambiguous. CDR3 length: 12 amino acids. Trimming stripped 8 bases from V and 6 bases from J, with 17 bases between. Germline V gene lookup returns CDR1 DFQATT and CDR2 SNEGSKA (reference sequence). The CDR3 DNA reads as TGCAGTTCGAAGGCATTTCTGGGCGAGCAGTACTTC. It is translated as CSSKAFLGEQYF.

This clonotype was seen more than once but under ten times. The V and J genes are TRBV2 and TRBJ1-5; no firm D call. The CDR3 totals 13 residues. Germline values: CDR1 SNHLY, CDR2 FYNNEI. V gave up 1 base and J gave up 5 bases, with 6 bases separating them. CDR3 loop: CASSEVGDQPQHF. CDR3 DNA sequence: TGTGCCAGCAGTGAAGTCGGCGATCAGCCCCAGCATTTT.

This chain uses TRBV3-1 with TRBJ2-7; a possible D gene is TRBD1 (5 bases). V dropped 4 bases and J dropped 2 bases, with 12 bases sitting between them. Germline V gene sequence: CDR1 LGHDT, CDR2 YNNKEL (reference sequence). This CDR3 is built from 14 residues. The CDR3 sequence is CASSPPQAPYEQYF. The DNA of the CDR3 is TGTGCCAGCAGCCCTCCACAGGCCCCCTACGAGCAGTACTTC.

In its sample, this clonotype was seen a few times. This chain uses TRBV9 with TRBJ2-2; D gene uncertain. The CDR3 is 14 residues long. V lost 3 bases, J lost 4 bases, and 10 bases lay in between. From germline, CDR1 is SGDLS and CDR2 YYNGEE. The CDR3 reads CASSGGDTTGELFF. The CDR3 DNA follows: TGTGCCAGCAGCGGCGGAGATACCACCGGGGAGCTGTTTTTT.

This clonotype appeared a few times. V gene TRBV4-3 combines with J gene TRBJ1-4; no definite D call. There are 15 residues in the CDR3. The V end was cut by 1 base, the J end by 7 bases, with 13 bases between. Germline CDR1 reads LGHNA; CDR2 reads YSLEER. CDR3 DNA: TGCGCCAGCAGCCAAGGGACCCTCCGGGGTGAAAAACTGTTTTTT. It translates to CASSQGTLRGEKLFF.

This rearrangement joins TRBV7-9 to TRBJ2-1, with D possibly TRBD2 on 6 matching bases. V lost 5 bases and J 9 bases, leaving 20 bases between the germline ends. The CDR3 contains 15 residues. Germline CDR1 is SEHNR and CDR2 is FQNEAQ (reference sequence). CDR3 amino acids: CASSPTGTSGGEQFF. Written as DNA, the CDR3 is TGTGCCAGCAGCCCAACCGGGACCTCCGGGGGTGAGCAGTTCTTC.

The chain carries TRBV7-2 and TRBJ2-4, with D hard to call. The CDR3 contains 13 residues. Germline V gives CDR1 SGHTA, CDR2 FQGNSA. V lost 5 bases and J 10 bases, leaving 15 bases between the germline ends. This chain's CDR3 is CASSPTPGAIQYF. CDR3 bases: TGTGCCAGCAGCCCAACGCCAGGAGCGATTCAGTACTTC.

The J gene is TRBJ2-6, the V gene TRBV7-8, with a tentative D call TRBD2 (6 bases). CDR1 and CDR2 from the germline V gene are SGHVS and FQNEAQ. CDR3 length: 16 amino acids. V was cut by 1 base and J by 2 bases, with 9 bases left in between. The chain's CDR3 is CASSLVAGTGANVLTF. For the CDR3, the DNA is TGTGCCAGCAGCTTAGTGGCGGGGACTGGGGCCAACGTCCTGACTTTC.

This clonotype has a handful of counts. This chain uses TRBV4-2 with TRBJ2-3; D ambiguous. The CDR3 is made up of 13 amino acids. Per the germline V gene, CDR1 is LGHNA and CDR2 is YNFKEQ. With 3 bases removed from V and 4 bases from J, the gap between germline ends came to 8 bases. The CDR3 sequence: CASSQSFSDTQYF. For the CDR3, the DNA is TGTGCCAGCAGCCAGTCCTTCTCAGATACGCAGTATTTT.

This chain uses TRBV7-2 with TRBJ2-5; D ambiguous. V lost 1 base and J 5 bases, leaving 11 bases between the germline ends. Per the germline V gene, CDR1 is SGHTA and CDR2 is FQGNSA. The CDR3 sequence is 14 residues long. Here the CDR3 reads CASSLEHQSETQYF. The CDR3 nucleotides read TGTGCCAGCAGCTTAGAGCATCAATCCGAGACCCAGTACTTC. Variable domain in full (rest from reference TRBV7-2 and TRBJ2-5): GAGVSQSPSNKVTEKGKDVELRCDPISGHTALYWYRQSLGQGLEFLIYFQGNSAPDKSGLPSDRFSAERTGGSVSTLTIQRTQQEDSAVYLCASSLEHQSETQYFGPGTRLLVL.

The chain employs TRBV11-2 and TRBJ1-2, with 8 bases matching TRBD1. CDR1 and CDR2 (germline): SGHAT, FQNNGV. The V segment lost 5 bases and the J segment 4 bases; nucleotides outside the gene matches: 6. The CDR3 length is 14 residues. CDR3 bases: TGTGCCAGCAGCACCAGGGGGCGCCGCTATGGCTACACCTTC. Its protein product is CASSTRGRRYGYTF.

The J gene is TRBJ1-2, the V gene TRBV18; the match to TRBD1 covers 11 bases. Germline CDR1 reads KGHSH; CDR2 reads LQKENI. The CDR3 consists of 17 residues. V shed 6 bases, J shed 4 bases, and the junction held 13 bases outside the gene matches. In DNA, the CDR3 is TGTGCCAGCTCCCCAGGGACAGGGGGTGAACTTCGCTATGGCTACACCTTC. Residues: CASSPGTGGELRYGYTF.

This clonotype was picked up a small number of times. The chain carries TRBV6-6 and TRBJ2-7, with TRBD1 matching over 7 bases. The trim removed 6 bases at V and 2 bases at J, leaving 4 bases unmatched. Germline loops: CDR1 MNHNY, CDR2 SVGAGI (reference sequence). The CDR3 is 13 amino acids. This CDR3 is CASRVGTAYEQYF. The DNA of the CDR3 is TGTGCCAGCAGAGTAGGGACAGCCTACGAGCAGTACTTC.

The chain joins TRBV3-1 to TRBJ2-5, with TRBD2 identical over 7 bases. The ends lost 5 bases at V and 5 bases at J; junction bases unmatched: 11. Per the germline V gene, CDR1 is LGHDT and CDR2 is YNNKEL (reference sequence). The CDR3 length is 15 residues. In nucleotides, the CDR3 is TGTGCCAGCAGCTCCCAAGCCGGGCGGGAGGAGACCCAGTACTTC. Its translation is CASSSQAGREETQYF.

A single count supports this clonotype. The chain combines TRBV5-1 with TRBJ2-3; 7 positions agree with TRBD2. CDR1 SGHRS and CDR2 YFSETQ come from the germline V gene. V was pared by 2 bases and J by 5 bases, with 5 bases of the junction left unmatched. CDR3 length equals 14 residues. CDR3 residues: CASSFTSAGDTQYF. CDR3 sequence (DNA): TGCGCCAGCAGCTTTACTAGCGCCGGAGATACGCAGTATTTT.

This clonotype has at least ten counts. The chain carries TRBV11-2 and TRBJ2-2; D is ambiguous. The CDR3 runs to 15 residues. Germline-derived CDR1 and CDR2 are SGHAT and FQNNGV. Between the trimmed V and J ends, which lost 3 bases and 1 base, there was a span of 9 bases. The CDR3 here is CASSFLIENTGELFF. CDR3 DNA: TGTGCCAGCAGCTTTTTGATAGAGAACACCGGGGAGCTGTTTTTT.

This clonotype was seen at least ten times. The CDR3 coding sequence is TGTGCCACCAGCAGAACAAGCTCCTACAATGAGCAGTTCTTC. The encoded protein is CATSRTSSYNEQFF. The chain couples TRBV15 to TRBJ2-1; D is undetermined. Trimming took off 2 bases at V and 0 bases at J, with 5 bases between the two ends. This CDR3 has 14 amino acids. CDR1 and CDR2 from the germline V gene are LNHNV and YYDKDF (reference sequence).